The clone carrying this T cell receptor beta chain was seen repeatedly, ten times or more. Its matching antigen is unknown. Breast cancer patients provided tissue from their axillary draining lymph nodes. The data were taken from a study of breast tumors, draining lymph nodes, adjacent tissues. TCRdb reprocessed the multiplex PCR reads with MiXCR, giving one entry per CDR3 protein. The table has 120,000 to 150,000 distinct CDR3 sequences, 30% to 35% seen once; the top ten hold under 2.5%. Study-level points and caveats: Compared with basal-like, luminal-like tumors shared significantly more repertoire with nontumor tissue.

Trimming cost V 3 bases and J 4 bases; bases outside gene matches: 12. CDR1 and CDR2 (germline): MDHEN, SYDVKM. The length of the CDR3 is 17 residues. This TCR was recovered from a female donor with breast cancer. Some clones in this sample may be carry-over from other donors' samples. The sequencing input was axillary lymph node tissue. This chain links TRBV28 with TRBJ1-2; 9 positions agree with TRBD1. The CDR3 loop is CASSFGTGLSGSYGYTF. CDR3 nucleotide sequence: TGTGCCAGCAGTTTCGGGACAGGGCTTTCGGGAAGCTATGGCTACACCTTC.